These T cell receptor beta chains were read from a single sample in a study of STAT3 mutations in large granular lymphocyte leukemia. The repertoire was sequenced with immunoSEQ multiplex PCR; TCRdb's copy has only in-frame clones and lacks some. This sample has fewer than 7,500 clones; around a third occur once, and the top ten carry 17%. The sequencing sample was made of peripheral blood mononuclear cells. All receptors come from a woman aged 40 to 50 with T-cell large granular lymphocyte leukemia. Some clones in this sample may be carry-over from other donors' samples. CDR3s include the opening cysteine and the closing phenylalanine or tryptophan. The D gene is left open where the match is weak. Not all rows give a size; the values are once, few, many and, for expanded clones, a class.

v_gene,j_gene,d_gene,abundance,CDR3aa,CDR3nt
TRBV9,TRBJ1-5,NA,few,CASSVGEGTVQHF,TGTGCCAGCAGCGTGGGGGAGGGAACAGTCCAGCATTTT
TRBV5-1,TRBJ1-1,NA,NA,CASSLAALNTEAFF,TGCGCCAGCAGCTTGGCGGCGCTTAACACTGAAGCTTTCTTT
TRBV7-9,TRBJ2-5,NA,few,CASSSPRGVPETQYF,TGTGCCAGCAGCTCCCCCAGGGGGGTACCGGAGACCCAGTACTTC
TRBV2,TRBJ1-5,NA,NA,CASSVGLRMNQPQHF,TGTGCCAGCAGTGTGGGATTACGGATGAATCAGCCCCAGCATTTT
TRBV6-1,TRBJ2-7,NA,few,CASSERSEQYF,TGTGCCAGCAGTGAACGATCCGAGCAGTACTTC
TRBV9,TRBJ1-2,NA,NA,CASSVDPGTYGYTF,TGTGCCAGCAGCGTAGACCCAGGGACCTATGGCTACACCTTC
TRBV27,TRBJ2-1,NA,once,CASSRGVHEQFF,TGTGCCAGCAGTAGGGGAGTCCATGAGCAGTTCTTC
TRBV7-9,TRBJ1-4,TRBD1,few,CASSSGTGGDEKLFF,TGTGCCAGCAGCTCCGGGACAGGGGGCGATGAAAAACTGTTTTTT
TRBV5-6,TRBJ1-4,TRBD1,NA,CASSELDRGSEKLFF,TGTGCCAGCAGCGAACTGGACAGGGGATCGGAAAAACTGTTTTTT
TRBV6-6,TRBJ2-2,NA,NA,CASSAQGTGELFF,TGTGCCAGCAGTGCCCAGGGAACCGGGGAGCTGTTTTTT
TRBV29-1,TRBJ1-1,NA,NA,CSVMLDRGAEAFF,TGCAGCGTTATGTTGGACAGAGGCGCTGAAGCTTTCTTT
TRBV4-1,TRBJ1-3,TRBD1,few,CASSQPGTGARYTIYF,TGCGCCAGCAGCCAGCCCGGGACAGGAGCGAGGTACACCATATATTTT
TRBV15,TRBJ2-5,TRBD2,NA,CATSRGAGGGETQYF,TGTGCCACCAGCAGAGGAGCGGGAGGAGGGGAGACCCAGTACTTC